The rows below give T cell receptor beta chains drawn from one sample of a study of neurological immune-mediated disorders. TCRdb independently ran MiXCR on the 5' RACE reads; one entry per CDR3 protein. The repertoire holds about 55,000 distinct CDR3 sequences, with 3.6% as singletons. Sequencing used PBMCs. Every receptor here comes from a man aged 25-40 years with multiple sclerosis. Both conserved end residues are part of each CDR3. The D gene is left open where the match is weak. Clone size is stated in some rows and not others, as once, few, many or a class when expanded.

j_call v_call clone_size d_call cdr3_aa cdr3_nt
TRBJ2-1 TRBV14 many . CASSQVSNEQFF TGTGCCAGCAGCCAAGTCAGCAATGAGCAGTTCTTC
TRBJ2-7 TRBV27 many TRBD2 CASSLLGTSGGRTYEQYF TGTGCCAGCAGTTTATTGGGGACTAGCGGGGGGCGGACCTACGAGCAGTACTTC
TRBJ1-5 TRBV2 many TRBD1 CASRSDRLSQPQHF TGTGCCAGTCGTTCGGACAGGTTGAGTCAGCCCCAGCATTTT
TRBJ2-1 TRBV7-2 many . CASRRDLGYNEQFF TGTGCCAGCAGACGGGACCTAGGCTACAATGAGCAGTTCTTC
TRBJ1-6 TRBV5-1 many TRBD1 CASGRTGDNSPLHF TGCGCCAGCGGCAGGACAGGGGATAATTCACCCCTCCACTTT
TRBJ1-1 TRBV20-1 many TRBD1 CSAPGTGGTEAFF TGCAGTGCTCCCGGGACAGGGGGCACTGAAGCTTTCTTT
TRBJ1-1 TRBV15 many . CATTDGGGEAFF TGTGCCACCACCGACGGAGGGGGGGAAGCTTTCTTT
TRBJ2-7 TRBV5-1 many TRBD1 CASSFDRGFAYEQYF TGCGCCAGCAGCTTTGACAGGGGTTTCGCCTACGAGCAGTACTTC
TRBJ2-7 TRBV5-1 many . CASSQTAVEQYF TGCGCCAGCAGCCAGACAGCAGTCGAGCAGTACTTC
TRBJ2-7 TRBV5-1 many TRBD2 CASSLMPSGSSNEQYF TGCGCCAGCAGCTTGATGCCTAGCGGGAGTTCCAACGAGCAGTACTTC
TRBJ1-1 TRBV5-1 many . CASSLEATGTEAFF TGCGCCAGCAGCTTGGAAGCCACGGGCACTGAAGCTTTCTTT
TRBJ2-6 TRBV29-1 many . CSGRDGANVLTF TGCAGCGGCCGCGACGGGGCCAACGTCCTGACTTTC
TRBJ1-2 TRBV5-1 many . CASSLDGGGNGYTF TGCGCCAGCAGCTTGGATGGGGGCGGGAATGGCTACACCTTC
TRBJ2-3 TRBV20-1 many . CSAPEFGRGGTDTQYF TGCAGTGCCCCCGAGTTCGGGCGGGGAGGCACAGATACGCAGTATTTT
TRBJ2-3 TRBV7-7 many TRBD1 CASSLDGTGTDTQYF TGTGCTAGCAGCTTAGACGGGACAGGGACAGATACGCAGTATTTT
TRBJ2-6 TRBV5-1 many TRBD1 CASSSGGNGANVLTF TGCGCCAGCAGCTCAGGGGGCAATGGGGCCAACGTCCTGACTTTC
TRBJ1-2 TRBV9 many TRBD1 CASSGQGNYGYTF TGTGCCAGCAGCGGACAGGGTAACTATGGCTACACCTTC
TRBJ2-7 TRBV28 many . CASSFLGQAVIYEQYF TGTGCCAGCAGTTTTCTCGGCCAGGCGGTGATTTACGAGCAGTACTTC
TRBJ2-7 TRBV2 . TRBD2 CAARGLAGYEQYF TGTGCCGCCAGGGGACTAGCGGGATACGAGCAGTACTTC
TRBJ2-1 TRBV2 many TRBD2 CASRAGTSGGKSYNEQFF TGTGCCAGCAGAGCCGGGACTAGCGGGGGGAAATCCTACAATGAGCAGTTCTTC
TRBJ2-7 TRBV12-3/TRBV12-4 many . CASSRSSYEQYF TGTGCCAGCAGTCGGAGCTCCTACGAGCAGTACTTC
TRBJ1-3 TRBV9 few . CASSVESSGNTIYF TGTGCCAGCAGCGTAGAATCCTCTGGAAACACCATATATTTT
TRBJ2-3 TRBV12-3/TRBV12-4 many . CASSPRTASTDTQYF TGTGCCAGCAGTCCCCGGACGGCTAGCACAGATACGCAGTATTTT
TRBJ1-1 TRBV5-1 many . CASSLDPRQNTEAFF TGCGCCAGCAGCTTGGACCCTCGACAGAACACTGAAGCTTTCTTT
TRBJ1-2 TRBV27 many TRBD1 CASRRDGTGGSYTF TGTGCCAGCAGAAGAGACGGGACAGGGGGAAGCTACACCTTC
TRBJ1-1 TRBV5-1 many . CASSLALGQGASRAFF TGCGCCAGCAGCTTGGCCCTTGGGCAGGGCGCTAGTCGGGCTTTCTTT
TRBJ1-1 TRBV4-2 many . CASSPSSNTEAFF TGTGCCAGCAGCCCCTCGTCGAACACTGAAGCTTTCTTT
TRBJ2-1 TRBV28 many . CASSLVSGRGLYNEQFF TGTGCCAGCAGTTTAGTTTCGGGAAGGGGACTCTACAATGAGCAGTTCTTC
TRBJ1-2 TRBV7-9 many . CASSLGVEGYTF TGTGCCAGCAGCTTAGGGGTTGAAGGCTACACCTTC
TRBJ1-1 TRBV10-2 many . CASSEGGNTEAFF TGCGCCAGCAGTGAGGGGGGGAACACTGAAGCTTTCTTT
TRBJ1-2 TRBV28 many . CASKGEREEDIYYGYTF TGTGCCAGCAAGGGGGAGCGAGAGGAGGATATCTACTATGGCTACACCTTC
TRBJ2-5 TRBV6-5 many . CASSYSSRVQETQYF TGTGCCAGCAGTTACTCGAGTCGGGTTCAAGAGACCCAGTACTTC
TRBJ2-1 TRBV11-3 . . CASSLAPGRNEQFF TGTGCCAGCAGCTTAGCCCCAGGGCGGAATGAGCAGTTCTTC
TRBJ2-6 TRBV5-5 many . CASRISSGNSGANVLTF TGTGCCAGCAGGATCTCAAGTGGTAACTCTGGGGCCAACGTCCTGACTTTC
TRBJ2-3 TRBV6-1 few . CASSFSTPITDTQYF TGTGCCAGCAGTTTCTCGACACCCATCACAGATACGCAGTATTTT
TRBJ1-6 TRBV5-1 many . CASSLVALNSPLHF TGCGCCAGCAGCTTGGTAGCCCTGAATTCACCCCTCCACTTT
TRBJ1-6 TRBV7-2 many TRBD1 CASSPLPGQGGSPLHF TGTGCCAGCAGCCCTTTACCGGGACAGGGAGGTTCACCCCTCCACTTT
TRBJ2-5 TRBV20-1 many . CSARRETQYF TGCAGTGCTAGGCGGGAGACCCAGTACTTC
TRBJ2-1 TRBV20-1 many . CSARVPPETYNEQFF TGCAGTGCTAGAGTCCCACCTGAGACCTACAATGAGCAGTTCTTC
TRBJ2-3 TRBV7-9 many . CASSLSQRGTDTQYF TGTGCCAGCAGCTTATCCCAGCGGGGCACAGATACGCAGTATTTT
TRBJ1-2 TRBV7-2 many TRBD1 CASSSRQGLNGYTF TGTGCCAGCAGCTCCAGACAGGGTCTTAATGGCTACACCTTC